These 19 T cell receptor beta chains came from one sample sequenced in a study of cytomegalovirus exposure and HLA in healthy donors. 13 Jbeta primers and 60 Vbeta primers were used for the PCR. The protocol was immunoSEQ multiplex PCR, while the TCRdb copy is restricted to in-frame clones and leaves out a portion. The sample has 150,000 to 200,000 clones; 78% are singletons. The material sequenced was PBMCs. The receptors come from a female donor in good health and CMV-seronegative.

The chain has TRBV7-9 and TRBJ2-7; D is unclear. CDR3 length: 12 residues. Germline V gene sequence: CDR1 SEHNR, CDR2 FQNEAQ (reference sequence). With 3 bases removed from V and 7 bases from J, the gap between germline ends came to 10 bases. The CDR3 coding sequence is TGTGCCAGCAGCTTTGTGACCGGGGAGCAGTACTTC. Its protein is CASSFVTGEQYF.

This chain joins TRBV7-8 and TRBJ2-1; 9 bases are shared with TRBD2. Trimming at V came to 6 bases and at J to 3 bases, leaving 6 bases not matched to a gene. The germline CDR1 and CDR2 sequences are SGHVS and FQNEAQ. CDR3 size: 15 residues. This chain's CDR3 is CASSGSGSGYNEQFF. DNA for the CDR3: TGTGCCAGCAGTGGTAGCGGGAGTGGCTACAATGAGCAGTTCTTC.

The gene calls are TRBV5-4 and TRBJ1-4, with D maybe TRBD1 (5 bases). V was shortened by 6 bases and J by 5 bases, with 14 bases between the two germline ends. This CDR3 spans 14 amino acids. Germline lookup yields CDR1 SGHNT and CDR2 YYREEE (reference sequence). For the CDR3, the DNA is TGTGCCAGCACCGCCGACAGCTCAAATGAAAAACTGTTTTTT. The encoded protein is CASTADSSNEKLFF.

The gene calls are TRBV29-1 and TRBJ1-3; the D gene is possibly TRBD1 (5 bases). Germline V gives CDR1 SQVTM, CDR2 ANQGSEA. Trimming stripped 7 bases from V and 0 bases from J, with 19 bases between. This CDR3 has 16 residues. The CDR3 DNA follows: TGCAGCGCCCCCAGCCGACAGAAATTCTCTGGAAACACCATATATTTT. Its translation: CSAPSRQKFSGNTIYF.

CDR3 amino acids: CASSYALASGGETQYF. The DNA of the CDR3 is TGTGCCAGCAGTTACGCCTTGGCTAGCGGGGGGGAGACCCAGTACTTC. This chain connects TRBV6-6 to TRBJ2-5; 11 nucleotides line up with TRBD2. The CDR3 spans 16 residues. Germline CDR1 MNHNY, CDR2 SVGAGI (reference sequence). V shed 2 bases, J shed 5 bases, and the junction held 7 bases outside the gene matches.

The V and J genes are TRBV6-5 and TRBJ1-4; D unclear. Germline loops: CDR1 MNHEY, CDR2 SVGAGI. The germline V and J ends were trimmed by 0 bases and 7 bases, with 6 bases remaining between them. The CDR3 is made up of 13 amino acids. The CDR3 region is CASSYSHSEKLFF. The DNA for the CDR3 is TGTGCCAGCAGTTACTCGCACAGTGAAAAACTGTTTTTT.

The chain is built from TRBV28 and TRBJ2-2, with 8 bases lining up with TRBD1. This CDR3 contains 17 residues. V dropped 7 bases and J dropped 1; count of bases not matched to a gene: 11. The germline V gene encodes CDR1 MDHEN and CDR2 SYDVKM. CDR3 nucleotide sequence: TGTGCCAGCACCCCTCCCTGGGGGACAGGGAACACCGGGGAGCTGTTTTTT. Amino acid sequence: CASTPPWGTGNTGELFF.

V usage is TRBV27 and J usage is TRBJ2-1; D gene uncertain. Germline V CDR1 and CDR2: MNHEY, SMNVEV (reference sequence). The V and J ends lost 8 bases and 3 bases respectively, with 8 bases between them. This CDR3 comprises 12 residues. CDR3 residues: CASANYYNEQFF. CDR3 nucleotides: TGTGCCAGCGCCAACTACTACAATGAGCAGTTCTTC.

This rearrangement joins TRBV29-1 to TRBJ2-7; 7 bases map to TRBD1. The trim removed 7 bases at V and 0 bases at J, leaving 9 bases unmatched. The germline CDR1 and CDR2 sequences are SQVTM and ANQGSEA. There are 14 residues in the CDR3. The CDR3 reads CSALGQANSYEQYF. The DNA for the CDR3 is TGCAGCGCCCTCGGACAGGCAAACTCCTACGAGCAGTACTTC.

The V call is TRBV7-2, the J call TRBJ1-5, with D unclear. The CDR3 is 13 residues long. The germline V gene encodes CDR1 SGHTA and CDR2 FQGNSA. V lost 4 bases to trimming and J lost 11 bases, with 15 bases between them. The DNA of the CDR3 is TGTGCCAGCAGCTGGCGGGAACGTGGGGCCCAGCATTTT. Residues: CASSWRERGAQHF.

This chain uses TRBV7-3 with TRBJ2-3, with no clear D. In germline, CDR1 is SGHTA, CDR2 FQGTGA. The CDR3 contains 15 residues. V lost 0 bases to trimming and J lost 2 bases, with 9 bases between them. The CDR3 loop is CASSLTGGFTDTQYF. CDR3 sequence (DNA): TGTGCCAGCAGCTTAACCGGCGGTTTCACAGATACGCAGTATTTT. The full variable domain, in which reference TRBV7-3 and TRBJ2-3 provide the parts outside the CDR3, is GAGVSQTPSNKVTEKGKYVELRCDPISGHTALYWYRQSLGQGPEFLIYFQGTGAADDSGLPNDRFFAVRPEGSVSTLKIQRTERGDSAVYLCASSLTGGFTDTQYFGPGTRLTVL.

This clone showed up just a few times. The chain couples TRBV5-1 to TRBJ2-5, with D possibly TRBD1 on 5 matching bases. Germline V gene data show CDR1 as SGHRS and CDR2 as YFSETQ. There are 14 residues in the CDR3. V dropped 1 base and J dropped 5 bases, with 12 bases sitting between them. CDR3 DNA sequence: TGCGCCAGCAGCTTGAAATTGGCAGGGGAGACCCAGTACTTC. It codes for CASSLKLAGETQYF. Full variable domain (missing parts from reference TRBV5-1 and TRBJ2-5): KAGVTQTPRYLIKTRGQQVTLSCSPISGHRSVSWYQQTPGQGLQFLFEYFSETQRNKGNFPGRFSGRQFSNSRSEMNVSTLELGDSALYLCASSLKLAGETQYFGPGTRLLVL.

This rearrangement joins TRBV27 to TRBJ2-3; 7 bases match TRBD1. Germline values: CDR1 MNHEY, CDR2 SMNVEV (reference sequence). This CDR3 region has 15 residues. V lost 5 bases and J lost 3; bases outside the gene matches: 8. The CDR3 DNA reads TGTGCCAGCAGTCCCGTGGCAGGGGGTACAGATACGCAGTATTTT. Its translation: CASSPVAGGTDTQYF.

The rearrangement uses TRBV9 and TRBJ2-5; 9 bases fit TRBD1. Trimming removed 3 bases from V and 5 bases from J; junction bases left unmatched: 17. Germline CDR1 reads SGDLS; CDR2 reads YYNGEE. The CDR3 covers 18 residues. DNA of the CDR3: TGTGCCAGCAGCGGACCGTTCAAGGGGGACAGGGTAAAGGAGACCCAGTACTTC. As protein: CASSGPFKGDRVKETQYF.

This sequence joins TRBV5-1 and TRBJ2-1; 9 nucleotides match TRBD1. The CDR3 has 14 amino acids. Germline values: CDR1 SGHRS, CDR2 YFSETQ. Trimming cost V 3 bases and J 7 bases; bases outside gene matches: 5. CDR3 protein: CASSSGTGRNEQFF. In DNA, the CDR3 is TGCGCCAGCAGCTCCGGGACAGGGAGGAATGAGCAGTTCTTC. The full variable domain, in which reference TRBV5-1 and TRBJ2-1 provide the parts outside the CDR3, is KAGVTQTPRYLIKTRGQQVTLSCSPISGHRSVSWYQQTPGQGLQFLFEYFSETQRNKGNFPGRFSGRQFSNSRSEMNVSTLELGDSALYLCASSSGTGRNEQFFGPGTRLTVL.

The chain uses TRBV5-6 and TRBJ2-7; 8 bases are a match to TRBD2. This CDR3 is 19 amino acids long. V dropped 1 base and J dropped 1; count of bases not matched to a gene: 16. Germline CDR1 is SGHDT and CDR2 is YYEEEE. Here the CDR3 reads CASSLFPGSWSGSSYEQYF. The CDR3 DNA sequence: TGTGCCAGCAGCTTGTTCCCCGGCAGTTGGAGCGGGAGTTCCTACGAGCAGTACTTC.

The chain carries TRBV6-4 and TRBJ2-7, with a tentative D call TRBD1 (6 bases). V was shortened by 6 bases and J by 0 bases, with 24 bases between the two germline ends. This CDR3 spans 18 amino acids. Germline lookup yields CDR1 MRHNA and CDR2 SNTAGT. The CDR3: CASRDSGATKRLSYEQYF. CDR3 bases: TGTGCCAGCAGGGATTCAGGGGCGACCAAGCGGCTCTCCTACGAGCAGTACTTC.

The V call is TRBV5-5, the J call TRBJ1-1; possible D gene TRBD1, 6 bases. The V gene's germline CDR1 is SGHKS and CDR2 YYEKEE (reference sequence). The CDR3 is 14 amino acids. Trimming took 2 bases from V and 1 from J, leaving 9 bases between them. Written as DNA, the CDR3 is TGTGCCAGCAGCTTAGGACAGACGAACACTGAAGCTTTCTTT. Its protein product is CASSLGQTNTEAFF.

V is TRBV30 and J is TRBJ1-6; possibly TRBD1 for D (6 bases). The CDR3 is 17 residues long. The germline CDR1 and CDR2 sequences are GTSNPN and SVGIG (reference sequence). V lost 0 bases and J lost 7, with 19 bases in between. The CDR3 DNA is TGTGCCTGGAGTGTAGGTTGGACGGGCAGGGGCAATTCACCCCTCCACTTT. Protein sequence: CAWSVGWTGRGNSPLHF.